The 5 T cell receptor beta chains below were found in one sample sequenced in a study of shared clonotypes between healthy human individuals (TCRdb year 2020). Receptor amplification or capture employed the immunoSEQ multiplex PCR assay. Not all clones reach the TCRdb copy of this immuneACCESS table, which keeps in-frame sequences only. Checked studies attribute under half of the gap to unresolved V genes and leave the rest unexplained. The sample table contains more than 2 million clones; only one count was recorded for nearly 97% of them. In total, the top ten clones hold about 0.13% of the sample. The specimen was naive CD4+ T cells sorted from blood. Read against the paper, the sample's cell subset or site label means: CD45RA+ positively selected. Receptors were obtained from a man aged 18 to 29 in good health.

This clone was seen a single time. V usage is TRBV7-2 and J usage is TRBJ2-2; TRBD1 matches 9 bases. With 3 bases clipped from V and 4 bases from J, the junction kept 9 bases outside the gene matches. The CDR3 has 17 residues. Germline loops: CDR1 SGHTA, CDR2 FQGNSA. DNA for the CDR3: TGTGCCAGCAGCTTGATGGGACAGGGTTTATTCACCGGGGAGCTGTTTTTT. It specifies CASSLMGQGLFTGELFF.

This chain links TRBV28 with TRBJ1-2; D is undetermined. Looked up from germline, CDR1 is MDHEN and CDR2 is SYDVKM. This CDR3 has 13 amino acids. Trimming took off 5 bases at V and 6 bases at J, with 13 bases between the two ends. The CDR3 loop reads CASSPFSFDGYTF. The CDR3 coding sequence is TGTGCCAGCAGTCCGTTCAGTTTCGATGGCTACACCTTC.

The CDR3 loop is CASFSGTLNYGYTF. CDR3 bases: TGCGCCAGCTTTTCGGGGACCCTTAACTATGGCTACACCTTC. The chain recombines TRBV4-1 with TRBJ1-2, with D possibly matching TRBD1 (5 bases). Per the germline V gene, CDR1 is MGHRA and CDR2 is YSYEKL. With 8 bases removed from V and 1 base from J, the gap between germline ends came to 14 bases. The CDR3 loop spans 14 amino acids.

Here the CDR3 reads CASSVGRLNTEAFF. The DNA for the CDR3 is TGTGCCAGCAGTGTGGGGAGACTGAACACTGAAGCTTTCTTT. The chain has TRBV25-1 and TRBJ1-1; D unresolved. V lost 4 bases and J 0 bases, leaving 9 bases between the germline ends. Germline V gene lookup returns CDR1 MGHDK and CDR2 SYGVNS. The CDR3 runs 14 residues.

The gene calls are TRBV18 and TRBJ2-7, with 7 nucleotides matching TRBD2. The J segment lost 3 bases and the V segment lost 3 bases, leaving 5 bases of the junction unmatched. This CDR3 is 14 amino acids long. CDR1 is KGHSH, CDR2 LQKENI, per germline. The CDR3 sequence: CASSPPERGYEQYF. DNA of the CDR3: TGTGCCAGCTCACCGCCCGAGCGGGGCTACGAGCAGTACTTC.